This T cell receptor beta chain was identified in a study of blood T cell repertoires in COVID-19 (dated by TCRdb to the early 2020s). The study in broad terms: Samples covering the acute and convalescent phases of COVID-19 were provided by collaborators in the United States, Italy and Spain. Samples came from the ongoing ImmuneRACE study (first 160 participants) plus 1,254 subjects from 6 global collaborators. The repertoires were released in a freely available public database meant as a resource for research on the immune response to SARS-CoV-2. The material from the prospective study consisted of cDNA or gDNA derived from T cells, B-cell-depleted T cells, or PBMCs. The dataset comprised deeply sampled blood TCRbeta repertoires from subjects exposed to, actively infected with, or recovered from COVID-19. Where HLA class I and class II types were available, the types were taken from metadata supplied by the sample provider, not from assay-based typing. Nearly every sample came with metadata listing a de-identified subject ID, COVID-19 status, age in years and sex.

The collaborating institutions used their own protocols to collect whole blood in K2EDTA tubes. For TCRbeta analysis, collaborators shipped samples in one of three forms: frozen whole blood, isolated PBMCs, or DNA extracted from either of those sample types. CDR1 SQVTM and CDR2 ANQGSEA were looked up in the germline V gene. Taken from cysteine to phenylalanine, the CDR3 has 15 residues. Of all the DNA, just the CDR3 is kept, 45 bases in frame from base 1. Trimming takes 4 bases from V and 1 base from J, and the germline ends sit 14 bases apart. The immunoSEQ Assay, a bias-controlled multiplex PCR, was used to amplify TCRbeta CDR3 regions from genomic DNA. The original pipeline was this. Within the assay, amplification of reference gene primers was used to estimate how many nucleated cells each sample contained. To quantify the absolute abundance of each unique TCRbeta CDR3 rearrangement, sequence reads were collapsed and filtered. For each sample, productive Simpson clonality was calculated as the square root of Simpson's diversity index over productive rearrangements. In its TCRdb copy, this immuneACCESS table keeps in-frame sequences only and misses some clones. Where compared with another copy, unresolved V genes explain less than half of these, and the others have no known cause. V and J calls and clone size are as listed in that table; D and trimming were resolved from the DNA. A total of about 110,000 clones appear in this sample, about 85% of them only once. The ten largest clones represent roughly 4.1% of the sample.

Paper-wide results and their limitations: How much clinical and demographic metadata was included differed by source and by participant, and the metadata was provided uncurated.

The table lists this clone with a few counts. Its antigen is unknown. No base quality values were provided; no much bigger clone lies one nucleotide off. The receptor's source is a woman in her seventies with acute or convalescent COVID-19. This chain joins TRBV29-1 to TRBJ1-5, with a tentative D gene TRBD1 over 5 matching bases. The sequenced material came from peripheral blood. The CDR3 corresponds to CSVAEGRLSNQPQHF. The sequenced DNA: TGCAGCGTTGCGGAGGGGCGCTTAAGCAATCAGCCCCAGCATTTT. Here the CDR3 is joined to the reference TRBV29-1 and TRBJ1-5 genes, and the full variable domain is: SAVISQKPSRDICQRGTSLTIQCQVDSQVTMMFWYRQQPGQSLTLIATANQGSEATYESGFVIDKFPISRPNLTFSTLTVSNMSPEDSSIYLCSVAEGRLSNQPQHFGDGTRLSIL.